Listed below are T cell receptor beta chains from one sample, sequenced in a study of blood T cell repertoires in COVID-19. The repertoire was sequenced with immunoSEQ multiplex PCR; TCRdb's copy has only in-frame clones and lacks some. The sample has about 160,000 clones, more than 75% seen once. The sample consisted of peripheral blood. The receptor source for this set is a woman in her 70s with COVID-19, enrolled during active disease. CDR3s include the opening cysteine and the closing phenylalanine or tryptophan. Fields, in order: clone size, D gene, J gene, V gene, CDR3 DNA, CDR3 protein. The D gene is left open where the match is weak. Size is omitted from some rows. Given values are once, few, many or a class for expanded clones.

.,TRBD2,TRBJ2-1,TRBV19,TGTGCCAGTACCCCCGGGACTAGCGCTATCGGGGAGCAGTTCTTC,CASTPGTSAIGEQFF
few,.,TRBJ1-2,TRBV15,TGTGCCACCAGCACGGTGACTCTTAACTATGGCTACACCTTC,CATSTVTLNYGYTF
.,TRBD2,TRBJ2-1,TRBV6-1,TGTGCCAGCAGTGAAGGCGGGGGATGGCGGGGGGGCTTCTATGAGCAGTTCTTC,CASSEGGGWRGGFYEQFF
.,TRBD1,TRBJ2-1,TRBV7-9,TGTGCCAGCAGCTGGACAGGAGTTAACAATGAGCAGTTCTTC,CASSWTGVNNEQFF
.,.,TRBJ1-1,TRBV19,TGTGCCAGTCACAGGGCTAACACTGAAGCTTTCTTT,CASHRANTEAFF
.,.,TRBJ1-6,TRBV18,TGTGCCAGCTCACCATCAGAGGGATCACCCCTCCACTTT,CASSPSEGSPLHF
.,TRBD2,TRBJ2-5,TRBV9,TGTGCCAGCAGCGTAGGTGGCGGGGGGGCCCGGGAGACCCAGTACTTC,CASSVGGGGARETQYF
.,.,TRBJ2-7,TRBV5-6,TGTGCCAGCAGACGCGGGGCCGGTGGGGTCTACGAGCAGTACTTC,CASRRGAGGVYEQYF
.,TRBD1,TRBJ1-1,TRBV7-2,TGTGCCAGCAGCCAAACAGGGGCCCGAGAAGCTTTCTTT,CASSQTGAREAFF
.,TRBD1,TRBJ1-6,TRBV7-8,TGTGCCAGCAGCCACCGGGACAGAAGTAATTCACCCCTCCACTTT,CASSHRDRSNSPLHF
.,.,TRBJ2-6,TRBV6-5,TGTGCCACAGTTGACTCTGGGGCCAACGTCCTGACTTTC,CATVDSGANVLTF
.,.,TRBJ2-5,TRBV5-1,TGCGCCAGCAGCCTGGACAGACCCCACGGAGAGACCCAGTACTTC,CASSLDRPHGETQYF
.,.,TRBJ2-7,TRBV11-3,TGTGCCAGCAGCCTACAGCGGGCTGGCGAGCAGTACTTC,CASSLQRAGEQYF
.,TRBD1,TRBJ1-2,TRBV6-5,TGTGCCAGCAGTTACATCCAGGGGGCGCGTGGCTACACCTTC,CASSYIQGARGYTF
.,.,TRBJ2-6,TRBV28,TGTGCCAGCAGTTCCGGGGAGAGCTCTGGGGCCAACGTCCTGACTTTC,CASSSGESSGANVLTF
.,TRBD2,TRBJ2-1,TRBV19,TGTGCCAGCAAGGTTAGCGGGGGGTCCTACAATGAGCAGTTCTTC,CASKVSGGSYNEQFF
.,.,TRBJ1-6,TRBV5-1,TGCGCCAGCAGCTTGTATACAGCTACCCAGGGTCTCCACTTT,CASSLYTATQGLHF
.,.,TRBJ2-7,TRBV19,TGTGCCAGTAGTATAGAGGCAGGGACTTTCTACGAGCAGTACTTC,CASSIEAGTFYEQYF
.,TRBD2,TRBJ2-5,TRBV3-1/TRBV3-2,TGTGCCAGCAGCCAAGAGTTTAGGCTAGCGGGGGGACAAGAGACCCAGTACTTC,CASSQEFRLAGGQETQYF
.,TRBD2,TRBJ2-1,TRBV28,TGTGCCAGCAGGCAGACTAGCGGGGGCTACAATGAGCAGTTCTTC,CASRQTSGGYNEQFF
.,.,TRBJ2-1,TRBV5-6,TGTGCCAGCAGCTTGAACTACCTCTACAATGAGCAGTTCTTC,CASSLNYLYNEQFF
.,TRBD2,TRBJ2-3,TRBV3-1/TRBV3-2,TGTGCCAGCAGCCAACGAGCGGGGGGGCAAATAGATACGCAGTATTTT,CASSQRAGGQIDTQYF
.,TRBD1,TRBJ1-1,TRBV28,TGTGCCAGCAGTCCTCGGACAGGAAACATGAACACTGAAGCTTTCTTT,CASSPRTGNMNTEAFF
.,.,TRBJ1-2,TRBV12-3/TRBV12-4,TGTGCCAGCTCAACCGGGGGGGTAACGGGCTACACCTTC,CASSTGGVTGYTF
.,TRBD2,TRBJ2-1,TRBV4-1,TGCGCCGGCTCCCGGCGGGGGGGACTCTACAATGAGCAGTTCTTC,CAGSRRGGLYNEQFF
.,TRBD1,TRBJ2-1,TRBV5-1,TGCGCCAGCAGCTTGGCGCCGACAGGGCAGGGGAATGAGCAGTTCTTC,CASSLAPTGQGNEQFF
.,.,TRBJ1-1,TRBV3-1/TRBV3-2,TGTGCCAGCAGCCCTTGGGGGCTGAACACTGAAGCTTTCTTT,CASSPWGLNTEAFF
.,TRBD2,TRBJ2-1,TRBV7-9,TGTGCCAGCAGCTTTTGGAGTATAGCGGGGGGGCCATCCTACAATGAGCAGTTCTTC,CASSFWSIAGGPSYNEQFF
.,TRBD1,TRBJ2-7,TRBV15,TGTGCCACCAGCAGAGATAGTGCGGACAGGGGTCACGAGCAGTACTTC,CATSRDSADRGHEQYF
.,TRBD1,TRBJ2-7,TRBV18,TGTGCCAGCTCACCATGGACAGGGGTTGTCTACGAGCAGTACTTC,CASSPWTGVVYEQYF
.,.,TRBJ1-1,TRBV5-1,TGCGCCAGCAGCTTACAGGTAATGAACACTGAAGCTTTCTTT,CASSLQVMNTEAFF
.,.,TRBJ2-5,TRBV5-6,TGTGCCAGCAGCCCAGACAGTCGGGAGACCCAGTACTTC,CASSPDSRETQYF
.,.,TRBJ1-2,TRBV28,TGTGCCAGCAGTCCACCGAAAGGGGGTGGCTACACCTTC,CASSPPKGGGYTF
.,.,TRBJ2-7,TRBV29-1,TGCAGCGTTGAGGGGGGGGGCGACGAGCAGTACTTC,CSVEGGGDEQYF
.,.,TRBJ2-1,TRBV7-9,TGTGCCAGCAGCCCAACCGGTTATGAGCAGTTCTTC,CASSPTGYEQFF
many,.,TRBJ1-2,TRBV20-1,TGCAGTGCTAGTTATGGAGGCTATGGCTACACCTTC,CSASYGGYGYTF
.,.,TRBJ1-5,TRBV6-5,TGTGCCAGCAGCCTTTGGGCAGGGAATCAGCCCCAGCATTTT,CASSLWAGNQPQHF